This TCR beta chain was obtained from a study of cytomegalovirus exposure and HLA in healthy donors. Study overall: Across 350 to 500 genotyped donors, around 80% landed in the Caucasian-associated ancestry cluster.

Amplification used 60 Vbeta primers and 13 Jbeta primers. Some clones are missing from TCRdb's copy, which holds only in-frame ones; the method was immunoSEQ multiplex PCR. This table has about 130,000 clones, approximately 81% appearing once. For this clone: At one of its ends the junction is not consistent with the germline gene, which may arise from a read error.

Among the donors, all were healthy bone marrow donors. The CDR3 contains 11 residues. Germline CDR1 is SGDLS and CDR2 is YYNGEE. The chain is built from TRBV9 and TRBJ2-7, with a possible D match to TRBD2 (6 bases). The sequenced sample consisted of PBMCs. The clonotype comes from a man between 18 and 29 years old in good health and CMV-seronegative. DNA of the CDR3: TGTGCCAGCAGCGTTGGAGGGGCCCTGCTCTTC. As protein: CASSVGGALLF.